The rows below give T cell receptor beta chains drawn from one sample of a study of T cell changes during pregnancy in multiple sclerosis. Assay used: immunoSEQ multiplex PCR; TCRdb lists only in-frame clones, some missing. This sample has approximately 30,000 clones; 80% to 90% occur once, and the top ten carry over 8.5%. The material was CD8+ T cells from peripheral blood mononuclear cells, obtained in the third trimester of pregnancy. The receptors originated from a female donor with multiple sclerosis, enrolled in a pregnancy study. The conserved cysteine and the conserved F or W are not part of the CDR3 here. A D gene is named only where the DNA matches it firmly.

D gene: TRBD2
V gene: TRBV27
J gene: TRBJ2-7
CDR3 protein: ASSLNAGGLWEQY

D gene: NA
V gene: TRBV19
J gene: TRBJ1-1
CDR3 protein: ASSHRVDTEAF

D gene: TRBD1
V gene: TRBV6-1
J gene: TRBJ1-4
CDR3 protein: ASSWAGDRNEKLF

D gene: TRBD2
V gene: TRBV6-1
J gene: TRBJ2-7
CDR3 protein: ASSEVAGNPSYEQY

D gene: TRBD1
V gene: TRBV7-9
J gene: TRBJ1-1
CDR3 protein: ASSERDRGGTEAF

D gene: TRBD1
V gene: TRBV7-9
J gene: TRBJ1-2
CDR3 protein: ASSGRDRVLPYGYT

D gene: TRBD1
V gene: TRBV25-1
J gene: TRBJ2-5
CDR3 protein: ATGTEETQY

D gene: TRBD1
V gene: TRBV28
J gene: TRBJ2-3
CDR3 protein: ASSPVPGTGFQSTDTQY

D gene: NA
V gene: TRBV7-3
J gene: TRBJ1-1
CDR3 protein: ASSLTLPGYMNTEAF

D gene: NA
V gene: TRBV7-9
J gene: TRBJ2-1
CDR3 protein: ASSLKDPGYEQF

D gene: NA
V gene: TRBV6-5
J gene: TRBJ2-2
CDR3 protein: ASAGWDTGELF

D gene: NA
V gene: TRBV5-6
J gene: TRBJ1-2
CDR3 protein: ASSLGVGYT

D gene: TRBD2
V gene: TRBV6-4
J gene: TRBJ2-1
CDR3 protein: ASSDSLAGGEQF

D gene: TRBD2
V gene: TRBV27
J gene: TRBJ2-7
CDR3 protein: ASRLAGRDEQY

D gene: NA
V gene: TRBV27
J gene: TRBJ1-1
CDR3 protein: ASSFGRVTEAF

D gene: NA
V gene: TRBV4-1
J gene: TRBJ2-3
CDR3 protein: ASSQDHGPEPDADTQY

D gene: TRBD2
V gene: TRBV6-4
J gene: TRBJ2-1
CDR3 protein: ASSESTSGNNEQF

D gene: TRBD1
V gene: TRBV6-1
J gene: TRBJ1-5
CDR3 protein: ASSELIGTASNQPQH

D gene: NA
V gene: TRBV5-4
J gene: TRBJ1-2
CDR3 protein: ASSQSTTVEFGYT

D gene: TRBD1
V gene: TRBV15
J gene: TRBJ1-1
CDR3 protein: ATSRPGQGGRWAF

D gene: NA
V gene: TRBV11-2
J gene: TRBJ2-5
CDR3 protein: ASSSLRGLGTQY

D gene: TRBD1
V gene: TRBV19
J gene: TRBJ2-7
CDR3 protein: ASSIGTGGYEQY

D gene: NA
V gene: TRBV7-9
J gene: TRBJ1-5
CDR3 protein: ASSSNLRAQPQH

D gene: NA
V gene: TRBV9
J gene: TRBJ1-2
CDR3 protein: ASGGAGRTYGYT

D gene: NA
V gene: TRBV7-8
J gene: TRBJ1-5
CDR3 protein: ASSPWTVTSNQPQH

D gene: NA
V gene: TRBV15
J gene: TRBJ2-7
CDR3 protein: ATSGEDISYEQY

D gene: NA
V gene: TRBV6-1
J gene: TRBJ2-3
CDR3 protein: ASSVGVFTDTQY

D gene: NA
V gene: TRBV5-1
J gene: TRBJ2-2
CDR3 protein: ASSLETGVYTGELF

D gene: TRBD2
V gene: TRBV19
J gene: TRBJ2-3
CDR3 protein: ASSGLAGVSGTQY

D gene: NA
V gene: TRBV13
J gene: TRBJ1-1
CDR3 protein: ASSYYMNTEAF

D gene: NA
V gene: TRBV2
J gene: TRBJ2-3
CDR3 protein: ASSPELTDTQY

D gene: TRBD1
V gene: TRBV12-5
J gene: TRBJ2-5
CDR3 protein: ASARTGEETQY

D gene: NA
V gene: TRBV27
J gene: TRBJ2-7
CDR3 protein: ASSLGAPGRWEQY

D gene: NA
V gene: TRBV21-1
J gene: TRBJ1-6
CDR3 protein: ASSTPGYNSPLH

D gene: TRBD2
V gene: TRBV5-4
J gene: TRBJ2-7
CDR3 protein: ASSLVPSGPYEQY

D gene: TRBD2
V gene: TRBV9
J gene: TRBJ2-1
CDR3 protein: ASSVGQGSGRVYNEQF

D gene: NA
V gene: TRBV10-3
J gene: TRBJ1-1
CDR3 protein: ATQLGALAEAF

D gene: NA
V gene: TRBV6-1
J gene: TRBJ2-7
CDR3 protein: ASREKETGAYEQY

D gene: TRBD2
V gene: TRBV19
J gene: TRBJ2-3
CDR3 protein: ASSILPGLAISFTDTQY

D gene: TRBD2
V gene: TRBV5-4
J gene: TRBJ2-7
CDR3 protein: ASSWFSGGYEQY

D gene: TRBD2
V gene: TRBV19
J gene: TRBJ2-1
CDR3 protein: ASSISGGPNEQF

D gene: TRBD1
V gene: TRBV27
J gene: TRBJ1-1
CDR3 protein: ATKGGSGTEAF

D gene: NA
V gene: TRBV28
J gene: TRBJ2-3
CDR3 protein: ASSFRDITEYSTDTQY

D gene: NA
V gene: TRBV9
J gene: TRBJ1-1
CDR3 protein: ASSVGHMNTEAF

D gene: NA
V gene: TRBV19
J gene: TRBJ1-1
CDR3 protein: ASSISGMNTEAF

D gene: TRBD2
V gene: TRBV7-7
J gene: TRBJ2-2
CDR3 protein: ASSLKASGNTGELF

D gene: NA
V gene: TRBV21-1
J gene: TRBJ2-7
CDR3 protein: ASSDPGTSGVYEQY

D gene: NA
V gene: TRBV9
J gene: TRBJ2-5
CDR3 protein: ASSVEPQGIGETQY

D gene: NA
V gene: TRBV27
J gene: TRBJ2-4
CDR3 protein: ASSFSDRAKNIQY

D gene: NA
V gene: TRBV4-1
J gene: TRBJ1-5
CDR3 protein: ASRPRYGQRNQPQH

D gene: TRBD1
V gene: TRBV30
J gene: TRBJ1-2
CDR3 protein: AWTLQGGANT